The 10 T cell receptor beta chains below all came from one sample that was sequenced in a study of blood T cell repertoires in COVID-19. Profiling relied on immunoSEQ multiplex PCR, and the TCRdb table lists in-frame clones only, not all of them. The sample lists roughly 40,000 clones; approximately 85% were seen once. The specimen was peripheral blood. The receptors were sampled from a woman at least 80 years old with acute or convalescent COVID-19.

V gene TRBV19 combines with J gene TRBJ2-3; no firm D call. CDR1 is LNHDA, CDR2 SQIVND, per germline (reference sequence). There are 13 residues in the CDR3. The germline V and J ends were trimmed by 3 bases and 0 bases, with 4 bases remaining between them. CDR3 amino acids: CASSMTSTDTQYF. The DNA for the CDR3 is TGTGCCAGTAGTATGACTAGCACAGATACGCAGTATTTT. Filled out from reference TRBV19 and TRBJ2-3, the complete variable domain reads DGGITQSPKYLFRKEGQNVTLSCEQNLNHDAMYWYRQDPGQGLRLIYYSQIVNDFQKGDIAEGYSVSREKKESFPLTVTSAQKNPTAFYLCASSMTSTDTQYFGPGTRLTVL.

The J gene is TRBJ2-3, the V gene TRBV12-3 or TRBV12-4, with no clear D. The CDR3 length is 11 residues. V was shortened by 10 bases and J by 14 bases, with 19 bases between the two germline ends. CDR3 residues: CATQLGLSLYF. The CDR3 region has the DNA TGTGCCACTCAACTGGGCCTTAGTCTGTATTTT.

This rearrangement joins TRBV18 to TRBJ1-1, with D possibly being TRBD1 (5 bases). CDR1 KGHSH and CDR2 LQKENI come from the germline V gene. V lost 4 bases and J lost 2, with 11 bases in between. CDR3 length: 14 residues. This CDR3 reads CASSLGRANTEAFF. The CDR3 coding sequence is TGTGCCAGCTCACTGGGGCGCGCTAACACTGAAGCTTTCTTT.

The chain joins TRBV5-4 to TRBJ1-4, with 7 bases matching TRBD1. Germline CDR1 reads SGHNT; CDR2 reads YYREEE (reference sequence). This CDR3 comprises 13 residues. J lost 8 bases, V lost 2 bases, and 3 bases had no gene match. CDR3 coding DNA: TGTGCCAGCAGCTTACAGGGGAGGGAAAAACTGTTTTTT. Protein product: CASSLQGREKLFF.

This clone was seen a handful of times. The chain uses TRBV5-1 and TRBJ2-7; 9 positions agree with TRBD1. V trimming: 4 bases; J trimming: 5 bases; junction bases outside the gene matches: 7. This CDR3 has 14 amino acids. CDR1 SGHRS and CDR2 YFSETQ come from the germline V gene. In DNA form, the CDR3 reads TGCGCCAGCAGCGCGGGACAGGGTGGAGACGAGCAGTACTTC. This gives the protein CASSAGQGGDEQYF.

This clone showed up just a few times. The chain's CDR3 is CASTRGMTANTEAFF. The CDR3 DNA reads TGTGCCAGCACCCGAGGTATGACAGCGAACACTGAAGCTTTCTTT. The chain couples TRBV3-1 (or the pseudogene TRBV3-2) to TRBJ1-1; tentatively, D is TRBD1 (5 bases). The CDR3 covers 15 residues. Germline loops: CDR1 LGHDT, CDR2 YNNKEL (reference sequence). Trimming removed 7 bases at V and 1 base at J, with 16 bases between.

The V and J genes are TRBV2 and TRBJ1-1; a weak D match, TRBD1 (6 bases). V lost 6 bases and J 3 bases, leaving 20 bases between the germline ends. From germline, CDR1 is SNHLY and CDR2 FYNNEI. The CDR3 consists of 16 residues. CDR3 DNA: TGTGCCAGCAGCTTCCGAGGGGGTTCGTTGGACACTGAAGCTTTCTTT. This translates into CASSFRGGSLDTEAFF.

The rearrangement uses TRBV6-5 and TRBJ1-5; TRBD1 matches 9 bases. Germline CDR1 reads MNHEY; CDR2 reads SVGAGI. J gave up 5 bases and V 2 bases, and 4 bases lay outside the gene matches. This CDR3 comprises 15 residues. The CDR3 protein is CASSYIQGADQPQHF. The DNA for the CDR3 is TGTGCCAGCAGTTACATACAGGGGGCCGATCAGCCCCAGCATTTT.

CDR3 in amino acids: CASSRTSSDTQYF. For the CDR3, the DNA is TGTGCCAGCAGCCGGACTAGCTCAGATACGCAGTATTTT. The J gene is TRBJ2-3, the V gene TRBV12-3 or TRBV12-4, with TRBD2 identical over 8 bases. V shed 6 bases, J shed 4 bases, and the junction held 3 bases outside the gene matches. This CDR3 is built from 13 residues.

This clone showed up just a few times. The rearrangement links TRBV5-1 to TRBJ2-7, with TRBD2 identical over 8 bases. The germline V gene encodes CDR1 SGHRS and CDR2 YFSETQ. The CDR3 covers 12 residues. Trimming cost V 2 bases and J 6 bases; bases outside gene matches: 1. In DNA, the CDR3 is TGCGCCAGCAGCTTCAGCGGGGGCGAGCAGTACTTC. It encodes CASSFSGGEQYF.